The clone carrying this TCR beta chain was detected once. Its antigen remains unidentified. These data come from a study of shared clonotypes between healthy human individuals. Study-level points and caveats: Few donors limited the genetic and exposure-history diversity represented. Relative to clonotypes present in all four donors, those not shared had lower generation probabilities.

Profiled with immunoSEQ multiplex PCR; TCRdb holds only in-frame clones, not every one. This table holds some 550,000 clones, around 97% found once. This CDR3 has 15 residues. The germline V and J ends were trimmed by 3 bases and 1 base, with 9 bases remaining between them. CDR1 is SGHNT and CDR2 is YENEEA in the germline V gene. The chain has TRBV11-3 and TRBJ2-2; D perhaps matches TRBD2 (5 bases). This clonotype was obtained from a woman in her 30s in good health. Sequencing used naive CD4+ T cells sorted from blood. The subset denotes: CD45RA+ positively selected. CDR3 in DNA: TGTGCCAGCAGCTTGGACCGGGGGAACACCGGGGAGCTGTTTTTT. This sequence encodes CASSLDRGNTGELFF.